Following are 25 T cell receptor beta chains from one sample sequenced in a study of cytomegalovirus exposure and HLA in healthy donors. Vbeta (60) and Jbeta (13) primers were used in the PCR. This table comes from immunoSEQ multiplex PCR, and its TCRdb copy is limited to in-frame clones, with some not included. The specimen's table records 140,000 to 150,000 clones. Material: PBMCs. These TCRs come from a male donor in good health and CMV-seronegative.

V usage is TRBV9 and J usage is TRBJ2-1; TRBD1 matches 10 bases. The CDR3 has 16 amino acids. Germline CDR1 and CDR2: SGDLS and YYNGEE. V was clipped by 1 base and J by 12 bases; unmatched bases: 13. This chain's CDR3 is CASSVRPLRDRGPQFF. The CDR3 nucleotides read TGTGCCAGCAGCGTACGCCCCCTCCGGGACAGGGGTCCGCAGTTCTTC.

V usage is TRBV30 and J usage is TRBJ2-5, with D perhaps matching TRBD1 (6 bases). Germline CDR1 is GTSNPN and CDR2 is SVGIG (reference sequence). Trimming stripped 5 bases from V and 14 bases from J, with 21 bases between. The CDR3 is 12 residues long. The CDR3: CAWSLDRSESYF. For the CDR3, the DNA is TGTGCCTGGTCTCTTGACAGGAGCGAATCCTACTTC.

This chain links TRBV11-2 with TRBJ2-7, with D unclear. V gave up 6 bases and J gave up 1 base, with 4 bases separating them. CDR3 length: 11 amino acids. Germline CDR1 is SGHAT and CDR2 is FQNNGV. The CDR3 sequence is CASRQSYEQYF. As DNA, the CDR3 is TGTGCCAGCAGGCAGTCCTACGAGCAGTACTTC.

With regard to this clone: One end of the junction fails to match germline, which may point to a read error. The rearrangement uses TRBV5-1 and TRBJ2-7; D perhaps matches TRBD2 (7 bases). CDR3 length equals 16 residues. Germline V CDR1 and CDR2: SGHRS, YFSETQ. This chain's CDR3 is CASSLGATRGGHEQYF. CDR3 DNA: TGCGCCAGCAGTTTGGGGGCGACACGGGGAGGGCACGAGCAGTACTTC.

The chain employs TRBV14 and TRBJ2-2; D might be TRBD1 (5 bases). This CDR3 region has 17 residues. V lost 5 bases and J lost 3, with 19 bases in between. The germline CDR1 and CDR2 sequences are SGHDN and FVKESK. The CDR3 loop is CASSRRRRTGDTGELFF. In DNA form, the CDR3 reads TGTGCCAGCAGCAGAAGAAGGCGAACAGGAGACACCGGGGAGCTGTTTTTT.

Turning to this clone: Germline is not matched at one junction end, which may reflect a read error. The V gene is TRBV7-7, the J gene TRBJ2-5; D is possibly TRBD1 (5 bases). The length of the CDR3 is 15 residues. The germline V gene encodes CDR1 SSHAT and CDR2 FNYEAQ (reference sequence). CDR3 DNA sequence: TGTGCTAGCAGCTTAAACCCAACAGGCCAAGAGACCCAGTACTTC. Translation: CASSLNPTGQETQYF.

This sequence joins TRBV4-3 and TRBJ1-2; 9 bases are shared with TRBD1. Germline V gene data show CDR1 as LGHNA and CDR2 as YSLEER. Trimming cost V 5 bases and J 4 bases; bases outside gene matches: 11. This CDR3 has 16 residues. The CDR3 bases are TGCGCCAGCAGCTCCGGGACAGGGACAAACATCTATGGCTACACCTTC. Translation gives CASSSGTGTNIYGYTF.

The rearrangement uses TRBV20-1 and TRBJ1-2; D gene ambiguous. CDR1 is DFQATT and CDR2 is SNEGSKA in the germline V gene (reference sequence). Trimming cost V 4 bases and J 6 bases, with 6 bases left between them. The CDR3 is made up of 10 amino acids. The CDR3 region has the DNA TGCAGTGCTATGGCAGATGGCTACACCTTC. It specifies CSAMADGYTF.

V usage is TRBV6-1 and J usage is TRBJ2-4; TRBD1 is a possible D gene (6 bases). The CDR3 extends over 14 amino acids. Trimming stripped 7 bases from V and 0 bases from J, with 10 bases between. Germline lookup yields CDR1 MNHNS and CDR2 SASEGT. The CDR3 nucleotides read TGTGCCAGCAAGGACAGTCTAGCCAAAAACATTCAGTACTTC. Translated: CASKDSLAKNIQYF.

The gene calls are TRBV6-1 and TRBJ2-3, with 8 bases aligning to TRBD1. The CDR3 covers 13 residues. Per germline, CDR1 MNHNS and CDR2 SASEGT. V shed 3 bases and J 6 bases; nucleotides not matched to a gene: 2. CDR3 coding DNA: TGTGCCAGCAGTGATCGACAGGGGGATACGCAGTATTTT. Its translation is CASSDRQGDTQYF.

Points on this clone: The same CDR3 arises from other DNA sequences in this sample as well. V is TRBV29-1 and J is TRBJ2-7; weak D call: TRBD1 (5 bases). There are 11 residues in the CDR3. Between the trimmed V and J ends, which lost 6 bases and 4 bases, there was a span of 10 bases. From germline, CDR1 is SQVTM and CDR2 ANQGSEA. This chain's CDR3 is CSVAQGYEQYF. In DNA, the CDR3 is TGCAGCGTGGCCCAGGGTTACGAGCAGTACTTC.

The gene calls are TRBV6-1 and TRBJ2-1; the match to TRBD1 covers 10 bases. The CDR3 runs 17 residues. After removal of 4 bases from V and 10 bases from J, the junction contained 16 bases not matched to a gene. Germline lookup yields CDR1 MNHNS and CDR2 SASEGT. CDR3: CASSADRGKIGLGEQFF. The CDR3 region has the DNA TGTGCCAGCAGTGCGGACAGGGGGAAAATTGGACTAGGAGAGCAGTTCTTC.

This chain connects TRBV6-5 to TRBJ2-7; tentatively, D is TRBD2 (5 bases). The CDR3 loop spans 13 amino acids. Trimming took 6 bases from V and 3 from J, leaving 12 bases between them. Per the germline V gene, CDR1 is MNHEY and CDR2 is SVGAGI. The CDR3 region has the DNA TGTGCCAGCAGACCCGGGAATTACTACGAGCAGTACTTC. Protein product: CASRPGNYYEQYF.

This sequence joins TRBV19 and TRBJ2-1; 8 nucleotides match TRBD2. The CDR3 sequence is 16 residues long. V shed 4 bases and J 9 bases; nucleotides not matched to a gene: 14. Germline V gives CDR1 LNHDA, CDR2 SQIVND (reference sequence). The CDR3 region is CASSTQRGLVGVEQFF. CDR3 nucleotide sequence: TGTGCCAGTAGTACCCAAAGGGGACTAGTTGGGGTTGAGCAGTTCTTC.

The chain employs TRBV6-6 and TRBJ1-2, with 9 bases lining up with TRBD1. The CDR3 contains 15 residues. Germline values: CDR1 MNHNY, CDR2 SVGAGI (reference sequence). With V trimmed by 2 bases and J by 5 bases, 6 bases remained unmatched. The CDR3 DNA reads TGTGCCAGCAGTTACCCGCCGGGACAGGGTTATGGCTACACCTTC. Protein product: CASSYPPGQGYGYTF.

The chain is built from TRBV30 and TRBJ1-5; no clear D. V lost 1 base, J lost 5 bases, and 9 bases lay in between. CDR1 is GTSNPN, CDR2 SVGIG, per germline (reference sequence). The CDR3 length is 13 residues. CDR3 sequence (DNA): TGTGCCTGGAGTGCCCAGTATCATCAGCCCCAGCATTTT. Its protein product is CAWSAQYHQPQHF.

The chain links TRBV18 to TRBJ1-2; possible D gene TRBD1, 6 bases. Trimming took 3 bases from V and 5 from J, leaving 16 bases between them. CDR3 length equals 15 residues. CDR1 KGHSH and CDR2 LQKENI come from the germline V gene. CDR3: CASSPQDSAGYGYTF. The CDR3 DNA follows: TGTGCCAGCTCACCCCAGGACAGCGCCGGGTATGGCTACACCTTC.

The chain links TRBV30 to TRBJ1-6; possible D gene TRBD1, 5 bases. Between the trimmed V and J ends, which lost 4 bases and 5 bases, there was a span of 15 bases. The CDR3 covers 15 residues. Looked up from germline, CDR1 is GTSNPN and CDR2 is SVGIG (reference sequence). CDR3 bases: TGTGCCTGGACCCTCCGGGGGGTGGATAATTCACCCCTCCACTTT. Translated: CAWTLRGVDNSPLHF.

The chain links TRBV6-5 to TRBJ2-7; D might be TRBD2 (5 bases). Trimming removed 5 bases at V and 2 bases at J, with 16 bases between. The CDR3 loop spans 15 amino acids. Germline CDR1 MNHEY, CDR2 SVGAGI. The CDR3 coding sequence is TGTGCCAGCAGTCCCCGAGAGGGCCTAACCTACGAGCAGTACTTC. It translates to CASSPREGLTYEQYF.

As regards this clone: One junction end does not reproduce the germline sequence, and a read error may be involved. The chain links TRBV30 to TRBJ2-7; TRBD1 matches 7 bases. The CDR3 length is 14 residues. Germline V gene data show CDR1 as GTSNPN and CDR2 as SVGIG (reference sequence). CDR3 in DNA: TGTGCCTGGAGCCCGGGACAGTCTGGGGACGAACAGTACTTC. As protein: CAWSPGQSGDEQYF.

V and J are TRBV5-1 and TRBJ1-2; tentative D call: TRBD1 (6 bases). Germline V gives CDR1 SGHRS, CDR2 YFSETQ. V was trimmed by 0 bases and J by 7 bases, leaving 10 bases between them. The length of the CDR3 is 13 residues. CDR3: CASSLGQGFGYTF. CDR3 DNA: TGCGCCAGCAGCTTGGGGCAGGGGTTTGGCTACACCTTC.

This sequence joins TRBV19 and TRBJ1-2; 10 positions match TRBD1. This CDR3 comprises 14 residues. Trimming cost V 7 bases and J 7 bases; bases outside gene matches: 9. CDR1 is LNHDA, CDR2 SQIVND, per germline (reference sequence). For the CDR3, the DNA is TGTGCCAGTACCCGGGACAGGGGTGCTAGTGGCTACACCTTC. This encodes CASTRDRGASGYTF.

This chain joins TRBV5-4 and TRBJ2-1; weak D call: TRBD2 (5 bases). CDR1 and CDR2 (germline): SGHNT, YYREEE (reference sequence). V lost 4 bases and J 3 bases, leaving 14 bases between the germline ends. The CDR3 is 15 amino acids. CDR3 bases: TGTGCCAGCAGCCCCGAGGGCCCCCACTACAATGAGCAGTTCTTC. Its protein is CASSPEGPHYNEQFF. The full variable domain, with the rest looked up from reference TRBV5-4 and TRBJ2-1, is ETGVTQSPTHLIKTRGQQVTLRCSSQSGHNTVSWYQQALGQGPQFIFQYYREEENGRGNFPPRFSGLQFPNYSSELNVNALELDDSALYLCASSPEGPHYNEQFFGPGTRLTVL.

This chain connects TRBV5-6 to TRBJ2-3; 8 bases agree with TRBD2. Germline assignment: CDR1 SGHDT and CDR2 YYEEEE. V lost 0 bases and J lost 5; bases outside the gene matches: 5. The CDR3 extends over 15 amino acids. The CDR3 sequence is CASSLGGGPQDTQYF. Here the CDR3 DNA reads TGTGCCAGCAGCTTGGGCGGGGGGCCCCAAGATACGCAGTATTTT.

The rearrangement joins TRBV19 to TRBJ1-5; D gene uncertain. CDR1 LNHDA and CDR2 SQIVND come from the germline V gene (reference sequence). CDR3 size: 14 residues. Trimming left V 6 bases short and J 1 base short, with 10 bases between. CDR3 nucleotides: TGTGCCAGTAGAACCGGGGAGAGCAATCAGCCCCAGCATTTT. This encodes CASRTGESNQPQHF.